This TCR beta chain stems from a study of T cells after yellow fever vaccination. This clonotype was seen a few times. Its antigen is undetermined. Conversion of TCR transcripts into cDNA relied on 5'RACE template switching, which added a universal primer site and UMIs. TCRdb independently ran MiXCR on the 5' RACE reads; one entry per CDR3 protein. The data hold a few hundred thousand distinct CDR3 sequences, with approximately 6.3% observed a single time. Trimming took 3 bases from V and 2 from J; bases not matched to a gene: 9. CDR1 DFQATT and CDR2 SNEGSKA come from the germline V gene (reference sequence). CDR3 length: 16 amino acids. Study results and limitations: Most primary-vaccination clones recurred post-booster (approximately 96% CD4, around 88% CD8). In FACS-sorted repertoires, abundant clonotypes from the bulk population could appear as contaminants.

The material sequenced was CD4+ T cells sorted from PBMCs, taken on the day of the yellow fever booster vaccination. The chain links TRBV20-1 to TRBJ2-3; 9 nucleotides agree with TRBD2. The source of this sequence is a young man who received the YFV17D yellow fever vaccine. This chain's CDR3 is CSARISGRPITDTQYF. DNA of the CDR3: TGCAGTGCTAGGATCAGCGGGAGGCCTATCACAGATACGCAGTATTTT.